This T cell receptor (beta chain) was identified in a study of glioma-infiltrating T cells after dendritic cell vaccination. The CDR3 is 13 residues long. The V end lost 5 bases, the J end lost 2 bases, and 5 bases lay between the germline ends. CDR1 SGHRS and CDR2 YFSETQ come from the germline V gene. The method was immunoSEQ multiplex PCR; TCRdb's version includes in-frame clones alone and lacks a portion of them. Altogether about 82,000 clones are present, over 85% being singletons, with the ten largest covering 3% to 4%. This chain joins TRBV5-1 and TRBJ2-6; D gene uncertain. This receptor was identified in a human donor with glioblastoma. The source material was blood, sampled before dendritic cell vaccination. The CDR3 DNA reads as TGCGCCAGCAGTATCCCTGGGGCCAACGTCCTGACTTTC. This encodes CASSIPGANVLTF.